Only a few counts were recorded for the clone carrying this T cell receptor (beta chain). Antigen unknown. Unique molecular identifiers were carried by the TCR beta cDNA libraries. The T cell input of roughly 0.95 to 10 million gave roughly 0.5 million cDNA molecules. Via MiXCR, TCRdb re-called the PCR reads, giving one row per CDR3 protein. This sample has more than 450,000 distinct CDR3 sequences, with 44% found just once. The sample comes from a study of post-analysis software for immune sequencing data. Study results and caveats: Compared with controls, patients had more of roughly five TRBV segments, including TRBV5-6, TRBV5-1 and TRBV20-1. A significant reduction in normalized Chao1 diversity was observed in multiple sclerosis patients versus controls.

Germline lookup yields CDR1 MRHNA and CDR2 SNTAGT. The CDR3 has 15 amino acids. The J segment lost 5 bases and the V segment lost 2 bases, leaving 1 base of the junction unmatched. The receptor was derived from a girl aged 10 to 17 with multiple sclerosis. Sequencing was performed on blood. The chain couples TRBV6-4 to TRBJ2-1; TRBD2 aligns across 12 bases. As DNA, the CDR3 is TGTGCCAGCAGTGACACTAGCGGGGGGAACAATGAGCAGTTCTTC. Translating gives CASSDTSGGNNEQFF.